This TCR beta chain originates from a study of T cells in Graves' hyperthyroidism and ophthalmopathy. Study results and caveats: Using 13 V-J features, a model discriminated ophthalmopathy from stable hyperthyroidism. Most expanded thyroid clonotypes above 0.001 also appeared in blood. Onset of ophthalmopathy came a median approximately 6.5 months after the model predicted it.

Amplified regions were TCR beta CDR3 sequences from RNA transcripts. HTBI primers were the set used in a first-round RT-PCR of the TCR CDR3. TCRdb called the multiplex PCR reads again in MiXCR, with one record for every CDR3 protein. The sample consists of 500,000 to 650,000 distinct CDR3 sequences, about 45% of them appearing once. This clonotype has only a few counts. Its specificity is not known. This TCR was recovered from an adult woman with Graves' disease, either hyperthyroidism or ophthalmopathy (not recorded which). The sample comprised peripheral blood or thyroid tissue (not recorded which).

The CDR3 nucleotides are TGTGCCAGCACCTCGGACAGTAACTATGGCTACACCTTC. Amino acids: CASTSDSNYGYTF. The V call is TRBV7-9, the J call TRBJ1-2, with a tentative D call TRBD1 (6 bases). The CDR3 spans 13 residues. The germline gives CDR1 SEHNR, CDR2 FQNEAQ (reference sequence). Between the trimmed V and J ends, which lost 7 bases and 1 base, there was a span of 10 bases.